This T cell receptor beta chain originates from a study of CD8+ T cells in alopecia areata (dated by TCRdb to 2016 to 2019). A note on the overall study: Female C3H/HeJ recipients, roughly 6-11 weeks old, were grafted with skin from C3H/HeJ donors with spontaneous alopecia (roughly 6-13 months old). In both human patients and the C3H/HeJ mouse model, the study applied high-throughput TCRbeta sequencing to look at T cell clonal expansion in alopecia areata. Scalp tissue and sorted CD4+ and CD8+ peripheral blood T cells from patchy and totalis/universalis alopecia areata patients and from healthy controls were covered by human TCRbeta sequencing. Scalp clonality was compared among normal scalp (n=4), patchy alopecia areata scalp (n=8), and alopecia totalis/universalis scalp (n=8). RNA was obtained with the PAXgene miRNA kit for fixed scalp, the miRNeasy kit for PBMCs, and the RNeasy kit for mouse skin. TCRbeta CDR3 regions were amplified by immunoSEQ multiplex PCR with 35 Vbeta forward and 13 Jbeta reverse primers.

General conclusions and limits of the study: Shared TCR sequences between patients were less evident than in mice, which may be partly attributable to HLA diversity in the patient population. Unlike mouse skin, which is dominated by gammadelta T cells, normal human skin has resident alphabeta T cells that are also sequenced, and this complicates analysis of the scalp TCR repertoire. Compared with normal scalp, lesional scalp, particularly in alopecia totalis/universalis, had higher clonality and more expanded CD8+ clones, which suggests antigenic drive.

This clone was recorded a few times. Its antigen is not yet known. This is a mouse receptor, so gene names and germline sequences are those of the mouse. The read ends 4 residues early relative to the CDR3; the germline J gene fills the gap. Library method: the immunoSEQ multiplex PCR assay. RNA was extracted from all samples and reverse transcribed into cDNA, which served as template for TCR sequencing. First-strand cDNA was synthesized using SuperScript III with a 2:1 mix of oligo-dT and random hexamers. A synthetic immune receptor repertoire was used to measure amplification bias, and any remaining bias was corrected computationally. Libraries were sequenced on Illumina HiSeq using 60 bp reads that covered the CDR3 and were read from J toward V. From the authors' description of their analysis: Raw reads were preprocessed for error removal, and CDR3 was defined according to IMGT conventions as running from the conserved cysteine to phenylalanine. Clonality was calculated as 1 minus Shannon entropy normalized by log2 of the number of productive unique TCRs. CD4 or CD8 identity of scalp clones was inferred by cross-referencing scalp TCRbeta sequences with sorted blood CD4 and CD8 repertoires. As stored in TCRdb, this immuneACCESS dataset retains in-frame rearrangements with V and J assigned. A fraction of the clones does not appear; measured against another copy, unresolved V genes explain less than half of the discrepancy, and the remainder lacks a known reason. V, J and clone size are taken as reported in that table, and D and trimming were inferred from the DNA itself. The table puts 200,000 to 300,000 clones in this sample, none counted just once. Less than 1.5% of the sample belongs to the ten largest clones.

Cells from mouse cutaneous lymph nodes were pooled, stained for CD4, CD8alpha, NKG2D, NKG2ACE and other markers, and then sorted on a BD Influx. The V end gives up 4 bases and the J end 6 bases, leaving 9 bases in the junction not matched to a gene. The germline V gene (reference sequence) yields FNHDT for CDR1 and SITEND for CDR2. Inclusive of the bounding cysteine and phenylalanine, the CDR3 is 16 residues long. The CDR3 was read in part: 36 bases, with the frame set at base 1. This clonotype was sampled from a C3H/HeJ mouse with alopecia areata. For this strain, the MHC haplotype is H2-k. The sequence joins TRBV19 to TRBJ2-1, and 11 junctional nucleotides match TRBD2. The sequencing input was CD4+ T cells sorted from a lymph node. The CDR3 reads CASSPRTGGNGAEQFF. The sequenced part of the CDR3 DNA is TGTGCCAGCAGTCCCCGGACTGGGGGGAATGGTGCT.